This T cell receptor beta chain was captured by sequencing in a study of shared clonotypes between healthy human individuals. Whole-study findings and limits: Blood was the only sampled material, and tissue repertoires likely differ. Some clonotypes were shared by all four sorted-subset donors, while others were not shared. The non-shared ones had lower generation probabilities than the shared ones.

A remark on this clone: Its antigen is unidentified.

Per germline, CDR1 SGHRS and CDR2 YFSETQ. V gave up 1 base and J gave up 1 base, with 9 bases separating them. The CDR3 totals 14 residues. Researchers ran the assay at a deep level. The protocol was immunoSEQ multiplex PCR, while the TCRdb copy is restricted to in-frame clones and leaves out a portion. Among roughly 2.5 million clones listed, roughly 92% were seen once. The chain has TRBV5-1 and TRBJ2-7; no reliable D call. Sequencing input: naive CD4+ T cells sorted from blood. Stated subset: CD45RA+ positively selected. This clonotype was obtained from a young man in good health. The CDR3 nucleotides are TGCGCCAGCAGCTTGCCCGACACATCCTACGAGCAGTACTTC. Translation gives CASSLPDTSYEQYF.